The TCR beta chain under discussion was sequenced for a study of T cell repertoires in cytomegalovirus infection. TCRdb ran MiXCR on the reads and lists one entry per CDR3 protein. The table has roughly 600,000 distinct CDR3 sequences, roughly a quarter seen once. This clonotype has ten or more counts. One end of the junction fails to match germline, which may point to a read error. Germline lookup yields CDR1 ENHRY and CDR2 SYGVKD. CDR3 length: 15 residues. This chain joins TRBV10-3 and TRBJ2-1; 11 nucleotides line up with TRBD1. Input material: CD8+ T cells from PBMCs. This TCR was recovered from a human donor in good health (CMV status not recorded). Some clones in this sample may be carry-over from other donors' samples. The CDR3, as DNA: TGTGCCATCAGTGCGGACCGGGCGGACAGGGGGCCTCCGGTCTTC. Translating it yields CAISADRADRGPPVF.